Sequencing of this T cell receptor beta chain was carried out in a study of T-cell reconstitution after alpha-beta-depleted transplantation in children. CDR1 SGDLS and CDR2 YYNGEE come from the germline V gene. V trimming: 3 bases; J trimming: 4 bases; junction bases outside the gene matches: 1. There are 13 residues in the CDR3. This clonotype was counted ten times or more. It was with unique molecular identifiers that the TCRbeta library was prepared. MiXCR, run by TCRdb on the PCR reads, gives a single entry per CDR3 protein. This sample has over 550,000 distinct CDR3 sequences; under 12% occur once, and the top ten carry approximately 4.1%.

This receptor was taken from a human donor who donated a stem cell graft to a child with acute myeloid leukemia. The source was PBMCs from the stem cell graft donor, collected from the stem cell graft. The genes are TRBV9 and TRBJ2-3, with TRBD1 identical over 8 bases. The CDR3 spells CASSAQGADTQYF. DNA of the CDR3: TGTGCCAGCAGCGCACAGGGGGCAGATACGCAGTATTTT.